This T cell receptor beta chain was recorded in a study of Tregs in tolerant kidney transplant recipients. Germline V gene lookup returns CDR1 MNHNY and CDR2 SVGAGI (reference sequence). The junction had 4 bases not matched to a gene; V was cut back by 6 bases and J by 4 bases. The CDR3 length is 13 residues. The data were produced by immunoSEQ multiplex PCR, yet TCRdb's version contains in-frame clones alone and is incomplete. The table shows nearly 95,000 clones, with roughly 93% occurring only once. The gene calls are TRBV6-6 and TRBJ2-7, with TRBD2 matching over 9 bases. The sequence derives from a human donor who received a combined kidney and bone marrow transplant. The sample consisted of CD4+ T cells from blood, taken before the transplant. For the CDR3, the DNA is TGTGCCAGCAGAGGCGGGGGGGAGTACGAGCAGTACTTC. This translates into CASRGGGEYEQYF.